This is a list of T cell receptor beta chains from one sample in a study of blood T cell repertoires in COVID-19. Profiled with immunoSEQ multiplex PCR; TCRdb holds only in-frame clones, not every one. This repertoire shows 65,000 to 70,000 clones, roughly nine tenths found once; its top ten account for approximately 20%. The sample consisted of peripheral blood. The receptors were sampled from a woman aged 80 or over with acute or convalescent COVID-19. CDR3s include the opening cysteine and the closing phenylalanine or tryptophan. Fields, in order: clone size, V gene, J gene, CDR3 protein. Clone size, where shown, is once, few, many, or a class for clones that have expanded.

>.|TRBV18|TRBJ2-7
CASSPTGLEQYF
>.|TRBV4-1|TRBJ2-7
CASSQDAGTGFFYEQYF
>.|TRBV14|TRBJ2-1
CASSQAQTRVFF
>.|TRBV30|TRBJ1-2
CAWRSSGIYGYTF
>.|TRBV29-1|TRBJ1-2
CSVEEGGGGYGYTF
>few|TRBV30|TRBJ1-6
CAWSEGASPLHF
>.|TRBV9|TRBJ2-3
CASSPRLRDTDTQYF
>.|TRBV3-1/TRBV3-2|TRBJ2-1
CASSRTSGGGGNEQFF
>.|TRBV7-2|TRBJ1-3
CASSSLGGSGNTIYF
>.|TRBV7-6|TRBJ1-6
CASSLRGSGNSPLHF
>.|TRBV6-5|TRBJ2-1
CASSQHSGGNNEQFF
>.|TRBV27|TRBJ2-1
CASSPRLAGANEQFF
>few|TRBV3-1/TRBV3-2|TRBJ2-7
CASSPGLAGLGEQYF
>.|TRBV10-3|TRBJ2-3
CAISAAGGPGDTQYF
>.|TRBV2|TRBJ2-7
CASRGTGAYEQYF
>.|TRBV5-1|TRBJ2-5
CASSSRGGRETQYF
>.|TRBV5-6|TRBJ1-3
CASSGRQGNTIYF
>few|TRBV2|TRBJ1-1
CASSQVEGSDTEAFF
>.|TRBV9|TRBJ1-5
CASSLTGEGNQPQHF
>.|TRBV7-6|TRBJ2-7
CASSQVAYEQYF
>.|TRBV6-2/TRBV6-3|TRBJ2-5
CASSLGMGGTQYF
>.|TRBV6-1|TRBJ1-1
CASSEREGGRIRF
>.|TRBV28|TRBJ1-1
CASSPGTVNTEAFF
>.|TRBV21-1|TRBJ1-2
CASSKSPPGQEIYGYTF
>.|TRBV12-5|TRBJ1-1
CASGSYSGTVNTEAFF
>few|TRBV11-2|TRBJ2-1
CASSSSATSGGAGEQFF
>.|TRBV7-9|TRBJ2-3
CASSRAVGGLAKFGRAQYF
>.|TRBV19|TRBJ1-3
CASSMTRTGSPQGNTIYF
>.|TRBV5-1|TRBJ2-7
CASSRTGTGGYEQYF
>.|TRBV28|TRBJ2-3
CASSLTFYRGMGTDTQYF
>.|TRBV19|TRBJ1-6
CASSIGSSAGNSPLHF